This passage covers 22 T cell receptor beta chains from one sample sequenced in a study of regulatory T cells in long-lasting Graves disease. The time point here: persistent/refractory GD, antithyroid drugs over 5 years with positive TRAb. There was RNA extracted from PBMCs, and the TCR library was made from it. Researchers made TCR beta libraries by using iRepertoire HTBI primers and running Arm-PCR on CDR3 regions. TCRdb passed the multiplex PCR reads through MiXCR, listing each CDR3 protein once. The sample gives approximately 470,000 distinct CDR3 sequences, about 20% of which show up once; about 8.3% is in the top ten. The sample consisted of peripheral blood mononuclear cells (PBMCs), taken when the disease was refractory, from a patient treated with antithyroid drugs. All receptors come from a female donor with Graves disease.

The genes are TRBV9 and TRBJ2-2, with a tentative D call TRBD1 (6 bases). This CDR3 region has 14 residues. The germline CDR1 and CDR2 sequences are SGDLS and YYNGEE. Trimming cost V 4 bases and J 3 bases, with 10 bases left between them. CDR3 loop: CASSSTGYTGELFF. The CDR3 DNA sequence: TGTGCCAGCAGCTCGACAGGCTACACCGGGGAGCTGTTTTTT.

This chain links TRBV7-8 with TRBJ2-2; D remains unclear. V lost 0 bases, J lost 9 bases, and 11 bases lay in between. This CDR3 is built from 14 residues. Per the germline V gene, CDR1 is SGHVS and CDR2 is FQNEAQ. CDR3 residues: CASSLAHRPRELFF. CDR3 nucleotides: TGTGCCAGCAGCTTAGCACACCGGCCGCGGGAGCTGTTTTTT.

This clonotype was seen many times. The V gene is TRBV2, the J gene TRBJ1-4; 8 nucleotides agree with TRBD1. V lost 6 bases to trimming and J lost 7 bases; unmatched junction nucleotides: 7. The CDR3 totals 14 residues. In germline, CDR1 is SNHLY, CDR2 FYNNEI. The CDR3 DNA follows: TGTGCCAGCAGCCGGGACAGGTTGGGTGAAAAACTGTTTTTT. Translating gives CASSRDRLGEKLFF.

The chain uses TRBV20-1 and TRBJ2-7, with D tentatively TRBD1 (6 bases). Looked up from germline, CDR1 is DFQATT and CDR2 is SNEGSKA (reference sequence). The CDR3 covers 11 residues. Trimming left V 7 bases short and J 1 base short, with 8 bases between. The CDR3 DNA is TGCAGTGGACAGGTTTCCTACGAGCAGTACTTC. It encodes CSGQVSYEQYF.

The table lists this clonotype with many counts. V is TRBV28 and J is TRBJ2-2; 9 positions match TRBD2. Germline V gene lookup returns CDR1 MDHEN and CDR2 SYDVKM. The CDR3 is made up of 19 amino acids. The J segment lost 3 bases and the V segment lost 5 bases, leaving 16 bases of the junction unmatched. CDR3 amino acids: CASSRAGGSGRLYTGELFF. In nucleotides, the CDR3 is TGTGCCAGCAGTCGGGCAGGGGGTAGCGGGAGACTTTACACCGGGGAGCTGTTTTTT.

This clonotype was seen ten or more times. V and J are TRBV6-1 and TRBJ2-7; D is undetermined. CDR3 size: 16 residues. Per the germline V gene, CDR1 is MNHNS and CDR2 is SASEGT. V shed 4 bases and J shed 2 bases, with 18 bases lying between them. The CDR3 sequence is CASSGLLRVRTYEQYF. As DNA, the CDR3 is TGTGCCAGCAGTGGTCTCCTTCGAGTCCGGACCTACGAGCAGTACTTC.

This clonotype has ten or more counts. This chain links TRBV28 with TRBJ2-7; 9 bases are shared with TRBD1. The V segment lost 6 bases and the J segment 5 bases; nucleotides outside the gene matches: 11. CDR3 length equals 15 residues. CDR1 is MDHEN, CDR2 SYDVKM, per germline. The DNA for the CDR3 is TGTGCCAGCAGCTCCCCCCCCAGGACAGGGGACGAGCAGTACTTC. It is translated as CASSSPPRTGDEQYF.

This clonotype has ten or more counts. CDR3 sequence reads: CASSTPIWDGDQPQHF. The DNA of the CDR3 is TGTGCCAGCAGTACCCCAATCTGGGACGGAGATCAGCCCCAGCATTTT. The chain employs TRBV2 and TRBJ1-5; a weak D match, TRBD1 (5 bases). CDR3 length: 16 amino acids. Trimming stripped 5 bases from V and 5 bases from J, with 19 bases between. Germline CDR1 and CDR2: SNHLY and FYNNEI.

This clonotype has a handful of counts. The chain links TRBV5-1 to TRBJ1-1; 8 bases align to TRBD1. Per the germline V gene, CDR1 is SGHRS and CDR2 is YFSETQ. The J segment lost 5 bases and the V segment lost 5 bases, leaving 5 bases of the junction unmatched. The CDR3 sequence is 13 residues long. The CDR3 nucleotides are TGCGCCAGCAGAAACGGACAGGGAACTGAAGCTTTCTTT. Translation: CASRNGQGTEAFF.

This chain links TRBV29-1 with TRBJ2-2; no clear D. CDR1 SQVTM and CDR2 ANQGSEA come from the germline V gene. V dropped 4 bases and J dropped 5 bases, with 8 bases sitting between them. This CDR3 contains 12 residues. The CDR3 sequence: CSVVLWTGELFF. CDR3 in DNA: TGCAGCGTTGTGCTGTGGACCGGGGAGCTGTTTTTT.

V and J are TRBV28 and TRBJ1-4; TRBD1 is a possible D gene (6 bases). The germline CDR1 and CDR2 sequences are MDHEN and SYDVKM. The V and J ends lost 8 bases and 14 bases respectively, with 15 bases between them. CDR3 size: 11 residues. The DNA for the CDR3 is TGTGCCAGCCTCAAGGGGGGACATCTGTTTTTT. It specifies CASLKGGHLFF.

This clonotype was counted a few times. The rearrangement links TRBV10-3 to TRBJ1-2, with D possibly being TRBD1 (5 bases). In germline, CDR1 is ENHRY, CDR2 SYGVKD. The CDR3 consists of 13 residues. V was shortened by 9 bases and J by 6 bases, with 17 bases between the two germline ends. CDR3 sequence (DNA): TGTGCCATAAAGGGGCAGGGTGTCGATGGCTACACCTTC. As protein: CAIKGQGVDGYTF.

This clonotype has only a few counts. This chain joins TRBV20-1 and TRBJ1-2, with D perhaps matching TRBD1 (5 bases). Germline V lookup: CDR1 DFQATT, CDR2 SNEGSKA (reference sequence). Trimming removed 1 base from V and 7 bases from J, with 16 bases in between. The CDR3 has 14 residues. CDR3 bases: TGCAGTGCTAGAGTCGGCAGGACATACTGTGGCTACACCTTC. This sequence encodes CSARVGRTYCGYTF.

This clonotype has a count of ten or more. V usage is TRBV6-5 and J usage is TRBJ1-1; D ambiguous. CDR1 MNHEY and CDR2 SVGAGI come from the germline V gene. With 2 bases removed from V and 5 bases from J, the gap between germline ends came to 12 bases. The CDR3 extends over 14 amino acids. The CDR3 reads CASSYGLPGTEAFF. The CDR3 coding sequence is TGTGCCAGCAGTTACGGTCTCCCGGGGACTGAAGCTTTCTTT.

This clonotype has more than one count but fewer than ten. J is TRBJ1-2 and V is TRBV19, with a possible D match to TRBD1 (5 bases). V was trimmed by 3 bases and J by 2 bases, leaving 16 bases between them. The CDR3 spans 16 residues. From germline, CDR1 is LNHDA and CDR2 SQIVND (reference sequence). This CDR3 is CASSIEGTVSNYGYTF. The CDR3 region has the DNA TGTGCCAGTAGTATTGAAGGGACCGTATCAAACTATGGCTACACCTTC.

This chain joins TRBV7-2 and TRBJ1-2; no firm D call. The germline gives CDR1 SGHTA, CDR2 FQGNSA. The CDR3 sequence is 14 residues long. V lost 5 bases and J lost 5, with 15 bases in between. Written as DNA, the CDR3 is TGTGCCAGCAGCCCCTTGGCAGGACCTTATGGCTACACCTTC. Translated: CASSPLAGPYGYTF. Supplemented by reference TRBV7-2 and TRBJ1-2, the full variable domain reads GAGVSQSPSNKVTEKGKDVELRCDPISGHTALYWYRQSLGQGLEFLIYFQGNSAPDKSGLPSDRFSAERTGGSVSTLTIQRTQQEDSAVYLCASSPLAGPYGYTFGSGTRLTVV.

Ten or more counts support this clonotype. The chain combines TRBV28 with TRBJ2-5; the D is unclear. This CDR3 has 15 amino acids. The germline V gene has CDR1 MDHEN and CDR2 SYDVKM. The V and J ends lost 6 bases and 5 bases respectively, with 19 bases between them. CDR3 in amino acids: CASSTHGGVGETQYF. In DNA form, the CDR3 reads TGTGCCAGCAGCACCCATGGCGGCGTGGGGGAGACCCAGTACTTC.

The V and J genes are TRBV15 and TRBJ2-3, with D possibly being TRBD1 (6 bases). This CDR3 has 15 residues. V lost 1 base and J 3 bases, leaving 11 bases between the germline ends. Germline V gene lookup returns CDR1 LNHNV and CDR2 YYDKDF (reference sequence). DNA of the CDR3: TGTGCCACCAGCAGAGTTTCAGGGGCAACAGATACGCAGTATTTT. It is translated as CATSRVSGATDTQYF.

This clonotype came up a few times. Here the CDR3 reads CSVRDRGNWQYF. In nucleotides, the CDR3 is TGCAGCGTTAGGGACAGGGGAAATTGGCAGTACTTC. This chain connects TRBV29-1 to TRBJ2-7; 10 nucleotides agree with TRBD1. This CDR3 region has 12 residues. Germline trimming cut 5 bases from V and 9 bases from J; bases unmatched to any gene: 7. Looked up from germline, CDR1 is SQVTM and CDR2 is ANQGSEA.

This clonotype has only a few counts. V usage is TRBV28 and J usage is TRBJ2-1; TRBD1 aligns across 7 bases. The V gene's germline CDR1 is MDHEN and CDR2 SYDVKM. V gave up 5 bases and J gave up 8 bases; unmatched junction bases: 27. The CDR3 has 20 amino acids. Here the CDR3 DNA reads TGTGCCAGCAGTCCCCGACTCGCCTCTGGGGACAGAAGAGTTACACATGAGCAGTTCTTC. This codes for CASSPRLASGDRRVTHEQFF.

This clonotype was seen ten or more times. The chain carries TRBV2 and TRBJ2-2, with D unclear. This CDR3 has 13 residues. The V end lost 3 bases, the J end lost 6 bases, and 8 bases lay between the germline ends. CDR1 is SNHLY and CDR2 is FYNNEI in the germline V gene. The CDR3, as DNA: TGTGCCAGCAGTGAGAGAGGAGCCGGGGAGCTGTTTTTT. Its protein is CASSERGAGELFF.

This chain uses TRBV5-1 with TRBJ2-1; the match to TRBD2 covers 8 bases. V lost 0 bases and J lost 2; bases outside the gene matches: 7. CDR3 length: 17 amino acids. Germline V CDR1 and CDR2: SGHRS, YFSETQ. DNA of the CDR3: TGCGCCAGCAGCTTGGGTGGTGGTAGCGGGACCTACAATGAGCAGTTCTTC. Amino acid sequence: CASSLGGGSGTYNEQFF.